This TCR beta chain was captured in a study of shared clonotypes between healthy human individuals. Study information: Used for every donor were three CD4 naive, three CD4 memory, two CD8 naive and one CD8 memory plate.

Source study methods: ImmunoSEQ output held junction-only sequences without quality scores, so filtering differed. Only in-frame clones appear in the TCRdb table, and some are missing; sequencing was by immunoSEQ multiplex PCR. V and J calls and clone size follow that table, whereas D and trimming were derived from the DNA. The sample records around 2.5 million clones, over 85% being singletons. CDR3 length: 13 residues. Per the germline V gene, CDR1 is MNHEY and CDR2 is SMNVEV (reference sequence). Deletions cut 0 bases from V and 8 bases from J, with 10 bases between. V usage is TRBV27 and J usage is TRBJ1-2; D remains unclear. This sequence originates from a man aged 18 to 30 in good health. Some clones in this sample may be carry-over from other donors' samples. Material for sequencing was naive CD4+ T cells from PBMCs. The subset is: CD45RA+ positively selected. In nucleotides, the CDR3 is TGTGCCAGCAGTTTATCTTATCAGAGCGGCTACACCTTC. Translation gives CASSLSYQSGYTF.